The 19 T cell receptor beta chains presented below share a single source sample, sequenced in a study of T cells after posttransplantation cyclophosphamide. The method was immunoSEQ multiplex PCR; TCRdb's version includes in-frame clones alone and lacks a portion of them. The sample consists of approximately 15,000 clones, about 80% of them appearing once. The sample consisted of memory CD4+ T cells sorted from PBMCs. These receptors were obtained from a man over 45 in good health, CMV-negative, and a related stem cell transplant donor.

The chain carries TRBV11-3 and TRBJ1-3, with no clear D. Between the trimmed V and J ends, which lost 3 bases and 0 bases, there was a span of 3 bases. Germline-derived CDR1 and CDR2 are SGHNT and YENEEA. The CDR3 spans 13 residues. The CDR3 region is CASSLASGNTIYF. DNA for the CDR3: TGTGCCAGCAGCTTGGCCTCTGGAAACACCATATATTTT.

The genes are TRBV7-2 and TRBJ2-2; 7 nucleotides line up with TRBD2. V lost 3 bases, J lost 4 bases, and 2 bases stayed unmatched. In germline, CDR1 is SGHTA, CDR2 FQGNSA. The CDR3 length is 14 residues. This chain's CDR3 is CASSLTGGTGELFF. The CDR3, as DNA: TGTGCCAGCAGCTTGACGGGGGGCACCGGGGAGCTGTTTTTT.

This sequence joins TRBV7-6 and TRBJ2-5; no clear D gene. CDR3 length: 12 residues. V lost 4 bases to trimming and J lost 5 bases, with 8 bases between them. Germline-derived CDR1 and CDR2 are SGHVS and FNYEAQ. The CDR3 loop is CASSSQFETQYF. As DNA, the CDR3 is TGTGCCAGCAGCTCACAGTTTGAGACCCAGTACTTC.

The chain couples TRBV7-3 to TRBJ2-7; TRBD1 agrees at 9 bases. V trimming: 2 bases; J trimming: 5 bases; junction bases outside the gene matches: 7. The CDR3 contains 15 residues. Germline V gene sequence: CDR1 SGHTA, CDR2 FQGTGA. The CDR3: CASSLAGTGKNEQYF. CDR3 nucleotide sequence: TGTGCCAGCAGCTTAGCCGGGACAGGGAAGAACGAGCAGTACTTC.

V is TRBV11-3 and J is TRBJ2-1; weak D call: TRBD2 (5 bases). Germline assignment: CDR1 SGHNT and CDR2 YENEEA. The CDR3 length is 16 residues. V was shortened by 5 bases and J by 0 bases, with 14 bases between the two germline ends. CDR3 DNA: TGTGCCAGCAGCCGGAGTGAAGGGAGCTCCTACAATGAGCAGTTCTTC. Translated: CASSRSEGSSYNEQFF.

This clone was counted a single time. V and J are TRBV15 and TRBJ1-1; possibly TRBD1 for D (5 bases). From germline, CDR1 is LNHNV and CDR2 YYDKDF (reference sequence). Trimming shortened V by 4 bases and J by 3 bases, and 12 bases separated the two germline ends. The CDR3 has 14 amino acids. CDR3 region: CATSTRGWDTEAFF. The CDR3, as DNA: TGTGCCACCAGCACTAGGGGCTGGGACACTGAAGCTTTCTTT.

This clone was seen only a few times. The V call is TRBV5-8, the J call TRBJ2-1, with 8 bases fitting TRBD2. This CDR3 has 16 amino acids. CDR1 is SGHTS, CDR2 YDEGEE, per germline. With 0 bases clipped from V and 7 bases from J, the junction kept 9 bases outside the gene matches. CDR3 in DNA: TGTGCCAGCAGCTTGGCCGTTTGGACTAGCTTAAATGAGCAGTTCTTC. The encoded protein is CASSLAVWTSLNEQFF. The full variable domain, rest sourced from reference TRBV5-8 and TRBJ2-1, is EAGVTQSPTHLIKTRGQQATLRCSPISGHTSVYWYQQALGLGLQFLLWYDEGEERNRGNFPPRFSGRQFPNYSSELNVNALELEDSALYLCASSLAVWTSLNEQFFGPGTRLTVL.

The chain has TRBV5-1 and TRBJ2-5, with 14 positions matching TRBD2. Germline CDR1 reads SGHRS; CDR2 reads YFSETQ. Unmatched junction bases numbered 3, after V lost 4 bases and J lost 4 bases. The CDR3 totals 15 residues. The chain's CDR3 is CASSPGTSGRETQYF. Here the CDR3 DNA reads TGCGCCAGCAGCCCTGGGACTAGCGGGAGAGAGACCCAGTACTTC.

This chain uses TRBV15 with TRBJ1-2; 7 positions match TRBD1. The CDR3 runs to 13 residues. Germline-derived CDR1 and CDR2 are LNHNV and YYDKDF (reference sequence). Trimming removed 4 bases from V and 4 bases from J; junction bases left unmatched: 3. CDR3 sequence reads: CATSTRTGYGYTF. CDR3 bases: TGTGCCACCAGCACTAGGACAGGCTATGGCTACACCTTC.

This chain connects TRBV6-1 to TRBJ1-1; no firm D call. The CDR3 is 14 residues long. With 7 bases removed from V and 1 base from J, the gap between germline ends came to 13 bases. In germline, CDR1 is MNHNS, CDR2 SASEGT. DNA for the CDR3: TGTGCCAGCAACAAGAGGGCAGGGAACACTGAAGCTTTCTTT. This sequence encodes CASNKRAGNTEAFF.

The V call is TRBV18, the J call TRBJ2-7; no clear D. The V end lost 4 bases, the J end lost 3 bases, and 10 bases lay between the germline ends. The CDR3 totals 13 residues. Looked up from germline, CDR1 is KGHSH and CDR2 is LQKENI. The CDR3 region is CASSRGLDYEQYF. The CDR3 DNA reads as TGTGCCAGCTCACGAGGCCTGGACTACGAGCAGTACTTC.

The CDR3 spells CASSLSGTPSNEQFF. CDR3 nucleotides: TGTGCCAGCAGCCTTTCCGGGACTCCGTCGAATGAGCAGTTCTTC. The chain joins TRBV4-2 to TRBJ2-1; possibly TRBD2 for D (6 bases). Trimming left V 4 bases short and J 7 bases short, with 17 bases between. The CDR3 length is 15 residues. From germline, CDR1 is LGHNA and CDR2 YNFKEQ.

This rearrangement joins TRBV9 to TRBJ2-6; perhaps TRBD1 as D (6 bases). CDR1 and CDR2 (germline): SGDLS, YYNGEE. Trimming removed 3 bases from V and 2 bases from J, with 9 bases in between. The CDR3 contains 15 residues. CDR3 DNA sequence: TGTGCCAGCAGCGCTCGGACAGCTGGGGCCAACGTCCTGACTTTC. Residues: CASSARTAGANVLTF.

CDR3 amino acids: CASSPRGQDGNTIYF. In DNA form, the CDR3 reads TGTGCCAGCTCACCACGAGGACAGGATGGAAACACCATATATTTT. This chain joins TRBV18 and TRBJ1-3; 7 positions match TRBD1. Germline V gene lookup returns CDR1 KGHSH and CDR2 LQKENI. The CDR3 has 15 amino acids. Trimming cost V 1 base and J 3 bases; bases outside gene matches: 3.

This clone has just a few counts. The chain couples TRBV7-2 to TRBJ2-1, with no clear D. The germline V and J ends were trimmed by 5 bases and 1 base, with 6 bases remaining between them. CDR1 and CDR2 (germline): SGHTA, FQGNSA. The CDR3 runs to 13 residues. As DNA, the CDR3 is TGTGCCAGCAGCCGGGTTTCCTACAATGAGCAGTTCTTC. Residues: CASSRVSYNEQFF.

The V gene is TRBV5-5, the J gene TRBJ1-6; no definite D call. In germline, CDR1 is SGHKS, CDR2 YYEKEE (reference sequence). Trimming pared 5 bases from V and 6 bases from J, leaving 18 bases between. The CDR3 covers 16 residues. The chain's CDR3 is CASSYLPGGFNSPLHF. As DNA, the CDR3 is TGTGCCAGCAGTTACCTCCCGGGAGGGTTTAATTCACCCCTCCACTTT.

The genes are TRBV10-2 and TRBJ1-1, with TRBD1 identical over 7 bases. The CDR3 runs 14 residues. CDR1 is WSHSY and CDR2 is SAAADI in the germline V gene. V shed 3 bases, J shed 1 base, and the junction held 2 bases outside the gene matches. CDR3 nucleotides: TGCGCCAGCAGTGAAAGACAGGGGAACACTGAAGCTTTCTTT. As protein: CASSERQGNTEAFF.

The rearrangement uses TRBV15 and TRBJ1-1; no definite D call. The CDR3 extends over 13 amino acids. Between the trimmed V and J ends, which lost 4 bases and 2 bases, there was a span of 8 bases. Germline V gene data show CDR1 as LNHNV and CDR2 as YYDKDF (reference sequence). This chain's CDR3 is CATSTRSNTEAFF. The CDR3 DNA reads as TGTGCCACCAGCACCCGTAGTAACACTGAAGCTTTCTTT.

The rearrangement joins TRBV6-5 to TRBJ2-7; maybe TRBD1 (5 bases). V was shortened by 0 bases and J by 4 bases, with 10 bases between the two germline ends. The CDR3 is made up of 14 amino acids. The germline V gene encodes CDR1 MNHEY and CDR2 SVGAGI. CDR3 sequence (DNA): TGTGCCAGCAGTTACTCGGGGCCAGCTTACGAGCAGTACTTC. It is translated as CASSYSGPAYEQYF.